This entry describes one T cell receptor beta chain. No antigen is known for it. The data derive from a study of T cells in narcolepsy. The study, taken as a whole, reports: HCRT-specific and TRIB2-specific autoreactive clonotypes appeared among same-patient CSF and blood CD4+ clonotypes.

Profiling relied on immunoSEQ multiplex PCR, and the TCRdb table lists in-frame clones only, not all of them. The top ten clones hold 9.5% to 13% of a sample with some 22,000 clones, over 75% of them seen once. The specimen was memory (CD45RA-) CD4+ T cells from blood. The TCR comes from a human donor in good health.

CDR3 loop: CATSSLDRAYEQYF. CDR3 nucleotides: TGTGCCACCAGCAGCTTGGACAGGGCCTACGAGCAGTACTTC. V is TRBV15 and J is TRBJ2-7, with 8 bases matching TRBD1. Unmatched junction bases numbered 3, after V lost 3 bases and J lost 2 bases. CDR1 is LNHNV and CDR2 is YYDKDF in the germline V gene (reference sequence). The CDR3 length is 14 residues.